The source of this T cell receptor (beta chain) is a study of shared clonotypes between healthy human individuals. The CDR3 is 12 residues long. Trimming removed 8 bases from V and 3 bases from J, with 10 bases in between. Germline CDR1 reads MDHEN; CDR2 reads SYDVKM. TCRdb keeps only in-frame clones here, not all; method: immunoSEQ multiplex PCR. Of roughly 1,100,000 clones in the sample, about three quarters were seen once. Sequences were obtained from memory CD4+ T cells sorted from blood. Described subset: CD45RA-negative fraction. The TCR sequence derives from a man younger than 35 in good health. V and J are TRBV28 and TRBJ1-2, with D unresolved. Here the CDR3 reads CASRDWDYGYTF. DNA of the CDR3: TGTGCCAGCCGAGATTGGGACTATGGCTACACCTTC.